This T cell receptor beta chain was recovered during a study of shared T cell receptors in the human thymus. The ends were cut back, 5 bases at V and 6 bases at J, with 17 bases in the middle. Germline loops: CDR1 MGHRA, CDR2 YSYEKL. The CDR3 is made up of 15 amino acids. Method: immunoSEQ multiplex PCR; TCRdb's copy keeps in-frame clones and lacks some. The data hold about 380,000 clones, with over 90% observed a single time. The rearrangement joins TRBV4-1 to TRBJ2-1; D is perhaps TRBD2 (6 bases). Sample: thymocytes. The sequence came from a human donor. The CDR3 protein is CASSYLGGSANEQFF. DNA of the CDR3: TGCGCCAGCAGCTACCTGGGGGGTAGCGCCAATGAGCAGTTCTTC.